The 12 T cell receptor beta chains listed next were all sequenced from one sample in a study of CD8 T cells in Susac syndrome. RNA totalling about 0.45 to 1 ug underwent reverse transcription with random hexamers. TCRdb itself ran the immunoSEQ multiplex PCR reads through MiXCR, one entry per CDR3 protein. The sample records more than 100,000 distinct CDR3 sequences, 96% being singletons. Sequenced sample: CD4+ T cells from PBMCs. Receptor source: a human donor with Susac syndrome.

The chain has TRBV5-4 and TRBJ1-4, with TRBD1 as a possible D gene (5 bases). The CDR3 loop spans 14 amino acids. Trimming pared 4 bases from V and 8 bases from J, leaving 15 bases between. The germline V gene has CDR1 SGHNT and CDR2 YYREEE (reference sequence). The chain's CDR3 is CASSPQGRQEKLFF. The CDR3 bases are TGTGCCAGCAGCCCTCAGGGACGGCAGGAAAAACTGTTTTTT.

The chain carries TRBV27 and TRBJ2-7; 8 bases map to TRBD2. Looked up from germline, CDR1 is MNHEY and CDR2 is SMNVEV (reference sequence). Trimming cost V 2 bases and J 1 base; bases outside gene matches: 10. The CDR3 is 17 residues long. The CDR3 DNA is TGTGCCAGCAGTTTAAGTTTCAGCGGGAGCGCTTCCTACGAGCAGTACTTC. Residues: CASSLSFSGSASYEQYF.

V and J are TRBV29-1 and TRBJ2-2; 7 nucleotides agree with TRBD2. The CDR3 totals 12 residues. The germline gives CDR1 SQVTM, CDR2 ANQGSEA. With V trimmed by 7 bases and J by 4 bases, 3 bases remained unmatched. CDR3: CSGRGGTGELFF. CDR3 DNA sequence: TGCAGCGGGCGCGGGGGCACCGGGGAGCTGTTTTTT.

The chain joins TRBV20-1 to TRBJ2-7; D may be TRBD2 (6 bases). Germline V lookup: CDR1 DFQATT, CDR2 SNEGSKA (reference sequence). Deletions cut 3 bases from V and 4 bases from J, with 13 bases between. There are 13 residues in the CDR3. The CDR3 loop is CSASGLGGYEQYF. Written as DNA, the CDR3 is TGCAGTGCTAGTGGGCTTGGAGGGTACGAGCAGTACTTC.

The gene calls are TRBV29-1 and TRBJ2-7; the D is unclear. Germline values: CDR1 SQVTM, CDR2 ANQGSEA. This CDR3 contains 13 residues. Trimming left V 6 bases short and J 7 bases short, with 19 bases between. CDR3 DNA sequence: TGCAGCGTCGCAACGACACCACCTAGGGAGCAGTACTTC. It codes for CSVATTPPREQYF.

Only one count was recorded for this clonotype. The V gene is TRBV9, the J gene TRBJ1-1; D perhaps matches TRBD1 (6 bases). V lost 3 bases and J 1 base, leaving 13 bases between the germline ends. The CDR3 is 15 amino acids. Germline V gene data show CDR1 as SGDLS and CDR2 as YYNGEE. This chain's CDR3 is CASSGGGTSNTEAFF. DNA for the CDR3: TGTGCCAGCAGCGGAGGGGGGACCTCGAACACTGAAGCTTTCTTT.

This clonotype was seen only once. The CDR3 protein is CSVTPATGQETQYF. The CDR3 DNA is TGCAGCGTAACCCCCGCGACAGGGCAAGAGACCCAGTACTTC. This chain uses TRBV29-1 with TRBJ2-5, with 7 nucleotides matching TRBD1. The CDR3 loop spans 14 amino acids. Germline lookup yields CDR1 SQVTM and CDR2 ANQGSEA. V lost 6 bases, J lost 2 bases, and 9 bases stayed unmatched. The whole variable domain, remainder taken from reference TRBV29-1 and TRBJ2-5, is SAVISQKPSRDICQRGTSLTIQCQVDSQVTMMFWYRQQPGQSLTLIATANQGSEATYESGFVIDKFPISRPNLTFSTLTVSNMSPEDSSIYLCSVTPATGQETQYFGPGTRLLVL.

The CDR3 loop reads CASSARQETQYF. Written as DNA, the CDR3 is TGTGCCAGCAGTGCGCGCCAAGAGACCCAGTACTTC. The chain uses TRBV6-5 and TRBJ2-5, with D uncertain. The CDR3 is 12 amino acids. Germline V gene data show CDR1 as MNHEY and CDR2 as SVGAGI. The germline V and J ends were trimmed by 5 bases and 1 base, with 5 bases remaining between them.

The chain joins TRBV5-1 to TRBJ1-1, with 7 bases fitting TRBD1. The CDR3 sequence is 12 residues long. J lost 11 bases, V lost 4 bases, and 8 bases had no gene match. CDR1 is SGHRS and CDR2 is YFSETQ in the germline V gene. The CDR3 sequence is CASSADRVGAFF. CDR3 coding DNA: TGCGCCAGCAGCGCCGACAGGGTGGGGGCTTTCTTT.

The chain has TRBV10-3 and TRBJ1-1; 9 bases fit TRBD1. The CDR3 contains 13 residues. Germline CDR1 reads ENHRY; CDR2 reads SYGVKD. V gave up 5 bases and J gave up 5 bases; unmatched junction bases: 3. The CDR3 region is CAISPGTGTEAFF. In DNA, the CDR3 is TGTGCCATCAGTCCCGGGACAGGGACTGAAGCTTTCTTT.

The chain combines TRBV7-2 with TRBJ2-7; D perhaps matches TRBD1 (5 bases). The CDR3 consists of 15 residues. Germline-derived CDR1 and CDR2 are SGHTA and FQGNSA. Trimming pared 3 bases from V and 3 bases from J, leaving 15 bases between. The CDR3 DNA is TGTGCCAGCAGCTTCACGGGTGGGGCCGTCTACGAGCAGTACTTC. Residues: CASSFTGGAVYEQYF. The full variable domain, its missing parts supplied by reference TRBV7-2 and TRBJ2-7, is GAGVSQSPSNKVTEKGKDVELRCDPISGHTALYWYRQSLGQGLEFLIYFQGNSAPDKSGLPSDRFSAERTGGSVSTLTIQRTQQEDSAVYLCASSFTGGAVYEQYFGPGTRLTVT.

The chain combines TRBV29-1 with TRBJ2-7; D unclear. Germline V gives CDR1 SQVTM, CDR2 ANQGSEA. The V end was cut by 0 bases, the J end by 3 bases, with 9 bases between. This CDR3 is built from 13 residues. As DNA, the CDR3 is TGCAGCGTTGAAGATTCAAGGAACTACGAGCAGTACTTC. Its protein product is CSVEDSRNYEQYF.